This TCR beta chain was observed in a study of tumor and adjacent non-tumor tissue in lung cancer. The template was RNA from unsorted bulk tissue. The normal lung tissue was taken more than 3 cm from the tumor edge. This CDR3 has 19 amino acids. Germline V gene lookup returns CDR1 MNHEY and CDR2 SVGEGT. V lost 0 bases and J lost 0; bases outside the gene matches: 12. A modified ARM-PCR protocol with three rounds of nested PCR amplified TCRbeta. TCRdb re-called the multiplex PCR reads with MiXCR, one entry per CDR3 protein. The data show approximately 68,000 distinct CDR3 sequences, more than 75% seen once.

The genes are TRBV6-2 or TRBV6-3 and TRBJ2-3, with 7 nucleotides matching TRBD2. Input material: distant non-tumor lung tissue. This sequence originates from a man in his sixties with non-small cell lung cancer. The chain's CDR3 is CASSYSRAGSIRSTDTQYF. The CDR3 coding sequence is TGTGCCAGCAGTTACTCGAGAGCGGGGTCTATTCGAAGCACAGATACGCAGTATTTT.